The clone carrying this T cell receptor (beta chain) was detected a few times. Antigen unknown. The CDR3 spans 14 residues. Germline lookup yields CDR1 MNHEY and CDR2 SMNVEV (reference sequence). V lost 8 bases, J lost 4 bases, and 17 bases lay in between. These data are taken from a study of T cells in localized non-small cell lung cancer. Study findings and constraints: Uninvolved adjacent lung showed peak T cell clonality, exceeding tumor. A higher density of T cells in blood coincided with extended overall survival.

Libraries were prepared by immunoSEQ multiplex PCR; TCRdb keeps only in-frame clonotypes and omits some of them. The table records 86,000 or so clones, around four fifths of them present only once. Sequenced here: peripheral blood, sampled before any cancer treatment. V and J are TRBV27 and TRBJ1-2; tentatively, D is TRBD1 (5 bases). This TCR was sampled from a man aged 40 to 70 with stage I lung adenocarcinoma. In DNA, the CDR3 is TGTGCCAGCGCCAGAACCGGGACCCTCTATGGCTACACCTTC. It codes for CASARTGTLYGYTF.